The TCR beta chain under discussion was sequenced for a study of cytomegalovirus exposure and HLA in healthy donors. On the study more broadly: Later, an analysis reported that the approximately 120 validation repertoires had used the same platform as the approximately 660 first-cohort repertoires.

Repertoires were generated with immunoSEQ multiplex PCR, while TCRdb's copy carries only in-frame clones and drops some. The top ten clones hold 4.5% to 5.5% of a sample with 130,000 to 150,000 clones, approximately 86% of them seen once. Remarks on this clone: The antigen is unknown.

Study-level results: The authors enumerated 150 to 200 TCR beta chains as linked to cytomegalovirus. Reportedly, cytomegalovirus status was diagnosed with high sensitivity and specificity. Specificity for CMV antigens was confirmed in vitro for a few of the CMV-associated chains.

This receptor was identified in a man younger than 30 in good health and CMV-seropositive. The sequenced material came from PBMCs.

The CDR3 spells CASSQGASYEQYF. The CDR3, as DNA: TGCGCCAGCAGCCAGGGAGCCTCCTACGAGCAGTACTTC. The V and J genes are TRBV4-1 and TRBJ2-7, with D maybe TRBD2 (5 bases). V gave up 3 bases and J gave up 0 bases, with 6 bases separating them. Germline loops: CDR1 MGHRA, CDR2 YSYEKL. The CDR3 covers 13 residues.